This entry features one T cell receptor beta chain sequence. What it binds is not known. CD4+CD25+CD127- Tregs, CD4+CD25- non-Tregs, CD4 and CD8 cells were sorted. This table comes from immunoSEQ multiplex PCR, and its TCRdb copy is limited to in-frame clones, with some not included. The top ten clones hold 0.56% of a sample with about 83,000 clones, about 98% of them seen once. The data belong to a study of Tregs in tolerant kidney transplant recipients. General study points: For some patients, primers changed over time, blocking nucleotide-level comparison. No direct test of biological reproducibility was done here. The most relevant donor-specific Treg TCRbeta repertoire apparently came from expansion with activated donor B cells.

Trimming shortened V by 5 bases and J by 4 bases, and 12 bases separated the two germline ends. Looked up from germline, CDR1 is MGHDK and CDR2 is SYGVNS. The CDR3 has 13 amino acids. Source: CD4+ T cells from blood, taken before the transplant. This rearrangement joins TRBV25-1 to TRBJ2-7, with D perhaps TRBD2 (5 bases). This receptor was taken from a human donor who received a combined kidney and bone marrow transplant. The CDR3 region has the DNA TGTGCCAGCAGTAGAGGGAATTTGTACGAGCAGTACTTC. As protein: CASSRGNLYEQYF.